Presented here are 3 T cell receptor beta chains from one specimen sequenced in a study of CD8+ T cells in alopecia areata. Extraction and reverse transcription of RNA yielded cDNA as the sequencing template. The protocol was immunoSEQ multiplex PCR, while the TCRdb copy is restricted to in-frame clones and leaves out a portion. Counted here are 110,000 to 150,000 clones, roughly 61% occurring once; the ten biggest clones make up approximately 6.5%. The sequencing here drew on CD4+ T cells sorted from blood, taken at week 0. The origin of the receptors is a human donor with alopecia areata.

The V call is TRBV29-1, the J call TRBJ1-1; D is possibly TRBD1 (6 bases). The CDR3 loop spans 12 amino acids. CDR1 and CDR2 from the germline V gene are SQVTM and ANQGSEA. Trimming cost V 6 bases and J 7 bases, with 15 bases left between them. The CDR3 spells CSVMAGVVEAFF. CDR3 in DNA: TGCAGCGTGATGGCAGGGGTTGTTGAAGCTTTCTTT.

The chain joins TRBV18 to TRBJ2-2; TRBD2 might be the D (5 bases). The CDR3 loop spans 14 amino acids. V was pared by 6 bases and J by 4 bases, with 12 bases between. The germline CDR1 and CDR2 sequences are KGHSH and LQKENI. CDR3: CASSPGLFTGELFF. CDR3 nucleotides: TGTGCCAGCTCTCCCGGACTGTTCACCGGGGAGCTGTTTTTT.

The chain uses TRBV5-1 and TRBJ2-1; TRBD2 matches at 12 bases. This CDR3 comprises 18 residues. The V and J ends lost 4 bases and 0 bases, in that order; junction bases with no gene match: 8. CDR1 is SGHRS and CDR2 is YFSETQ in the germline V gene. The CDR3 DNA is TGCGCCAGCAGCATCACTAGCGGGGGGACGAGCTCCTACAATGAGCAGTTCTTC. It yields the protein CASSITSGGTSSYNEQFF.